These T cell receptor beta chains were read from a single sample in a study of T cells in Graves' hyperthyroidism and ophthalmopathy. TCRdb used MiXCR to reprocess the multiplex PCR reads, holding one entry per CDR3 protein. The sample includes about 46,000 distinct CDR3 sequences, around 45% of them seen just once. Sequenced: peripheral blood or thyroid tissue (not recorded which). Receptors originate from a woman aged 50 to 65 with Graves' hyperthyroidism. The CDR3 runs from the conserved cysteine through the conserved F or W. D genes are given only for firm matches. Expanded clones get a size class; other rows say once, few or many, or leave the size out.

j_call clone_size v_call d_call cdr3_aa cdr3_nt
TRBJ1-3 - TRBV7-2 TRBD1 CASSLSDRGFGYTIYF TGTGCCAGCAGCTTAAGTGACAGGGGGTTTGGCTACACCATATATTTT
TRBJ1-5 many TRBV7-2 - CASSPRQGNQPQHF TGTGCCAGCAGCCCGAGACAGGGCAATCAGCCCCAGCATTTT
TRBJ2-7 - TRBV7-8 TRBD1 CVSGIGQAYEQYF TGTGTCAGCGGTATCGGACAGGCGTACGAGCAGTACTTC
TRBJ1-2 once TRBV28 - CASSTGSGAGYTF TGTGCCAGCAGCACAGGGAGCGGTGCGGGCTACACCTTC
TRBJ1-1 - TRBV20-1 - CSAPKQGLGTEAFF TGCAGTGCTCCAAAACAGGGTTTGGGCACTGAAGCTTTCTTT
TRBJ1-1 many TRBV6-1 - CASSVPVPAEAFF TGTGCCAGCAGTGTACCGGTCCCGGCGGAAGCTTTCTTT
TRBJ2-3 few TRBV28 - CASSLLTGSGTDTQYF TGTGCCAGCAGTTTATTAACAGGGTCGGGCACAGATACGCAGTATTTT
TRBJ2-3 - TRBV7-8 - CASSLGRGSTDTQCF TGTGCCAGCAGCTTAGGTAGGGGGAGCACAGATACGCAGTGTTTT
TRBJ2-2 few TRBV7-3 TRBD1 CASSPLQTGGGDTGELFF TGTGCCAGCTCACCACTGCAGACAGGGGGCGGTGACACCGGGGAGCTGTTTTTT
TRBJ1-4 - TRBV2 - CASSDGRRSTNEKLFF TGTGCCAGCAGCGACGGCCGGAGGTCAACTAATGAAAAACTGTTTTTT
TRBJ1-2 - TRBV20-1 TRBD1 CSARRTGNGYTF TGCAGTGCTAGACGGACAGGGAATGGCTACACCTTC
TRBJ2-5 - TRBV5-1 - CASSYIQGRRETQYF TGCGCCAGCAGTTATATACAGGGCCGCAGGGAGACCCAGTACTTC
TRBJ1-6 many TRBV5-4 - CASSRRTAENSPLHF TGTGCCAGCAGCCGTCGGACAGCCGAGAATTCACCCCTCCACTTT
TRBJ2-3 many TRBV20-1 TRBD2 CSAKLAQVSTDTQCF TGCAGTGCCAAACTAGCGCAAGTTAGCACAGATACGCAGTGTTTT